This T cell receptor beta chain is from a study of read filtering for tumor transcriptome and immune sequencing. Findings and caveats of the study: Even smaller IR-seq throughput identified most shared clonotypes. Correlation between methods rose after single-read clonotypes were removed.

Every patient had bone marrow sampled while the disease was active. The germline CDR1 and CDR2 sequences are SQVTM and ANQGSEA. The CDR3 loop spans 11 amino acids. For this clonotype: Antigen unknown. Since a much larger clone is just one base distant, this may be a read error.

Molecular barcoded adaptors covering alpha/delta and beta/gamma chains were used on roughly 400 ng RNA. One entry per CDR3 protein, called by TCRdb with MiXCR from the reads. The sample has approximately 61,000 distinct CDR3 sequences, about a fifth seen once. V usage is TRBV29-1 and J usage is TRBJ2-7, with D uncertain. The TCR sequence derives from a donor older than 35 with multiple myeloma. Sequenced: a population of CD138-negative cells sorted from bone marrow. CDR3 amino acids: CSVGLSYGQYF. The CDR3 coding sequence is TGCAGCGTAGGCCTGTCCTACGGGCAGTACTTC.